This entry is about one T cell receptor (beta chain). The data were obtained in a study of shared clonotypes between healthy human individuals. Trimming shortened V by 5 bases and J by 0 bases, and 11 bases separated the two germline ends. This CDR3 region has 15 residues. The germline CDR1 and CDR2 sequences are SGHTA and FQGNSA. The protocol was immunoSEQ multiplex PCR, while the TCRdb copy is restricted to in-frame clones and leaves out a portion. The sample holds 2 million or so clones, 85% to 95% seen once. The sequence was collected from a man aged 18 to 29 in good health. The rearrangement uses TRBV7-2 and TRBJ1-3; D is unresolved. Sample: naive CD4+ T cells sorted from blood. The subset denotes: CD45RA+ positively selected. The CDR3 here is CASSRTPSSGNTIYF. The CDR3 DNA is TGTGCCAGCAGCCGTACACCTTCCTCTGGAAACACCATATATTTT. Complete variable domain (other parts from reference TRBV7-2 and TRBJ1-3): GAGVSQSPSNKVTEKGKDVELRCDPISGHTALYWYRQSLGQGLEFLIYFQGNSAPDKSGLPSDRFSAERTGGSVSTLTIQRTQQEDSAVYLCASSRTPSSGNTIYFGEGSWLTVV.